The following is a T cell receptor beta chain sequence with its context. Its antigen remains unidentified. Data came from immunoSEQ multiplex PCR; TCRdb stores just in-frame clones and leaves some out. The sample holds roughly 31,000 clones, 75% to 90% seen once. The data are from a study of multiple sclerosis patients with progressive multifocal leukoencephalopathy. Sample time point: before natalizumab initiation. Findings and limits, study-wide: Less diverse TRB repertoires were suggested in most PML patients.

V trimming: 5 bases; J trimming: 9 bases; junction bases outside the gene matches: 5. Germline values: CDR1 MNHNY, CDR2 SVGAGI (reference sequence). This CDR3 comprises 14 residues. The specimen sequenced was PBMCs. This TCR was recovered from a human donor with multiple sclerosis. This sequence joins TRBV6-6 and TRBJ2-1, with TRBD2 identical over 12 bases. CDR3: CASSRLAGAGEQFF. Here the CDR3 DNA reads TGTGCCAGCAGTAGACTAGCGGGAGCAGGTGAGCAGTTCTTC.